This T cell receptor (beta chain) came from a study of blood T cell repertoires in COVID-19. About the research overall: Donors in the United States, Italy and Spain gave samples during acute or convalescent COVID-19. From T cells, B-cell-depleted T cells, or PBMCs came the material, which was cDNA or gDNA.

V was cut by 2 bases and J by 3 bases, with 4 bases left in between. Germline assignment: CDR1 MGHDK and CDR2 SYGVNS. This CDR3 region has 12 residues. Original processing methods: Amplification from reference gene primers served as the basis for estimated nucleated cell counts. This table comes from immunoSEQ multiplex PCR, and its TCRdb copy is limited to in-frame clones, with some not included. The DNA gave D and trimming, while V, J and clone size come from that table. The sample gives some 150,000 clones, around 90% of which show up once; about 4% is in the top ten. This clone was seen once. This clonotype originated in a woman aged 55-70 years with active or convalescent COVID-19. Sequencing input: peripheral blood. The V and J genes are TRBV25-1 and TRBJ1-2; D gene unclear. This CDR3 reads CASSETDYGYTF. The CDR3 DNA reads as TGTGCCAGCAGTGAAACAGACTATGGCTACACCTTC.